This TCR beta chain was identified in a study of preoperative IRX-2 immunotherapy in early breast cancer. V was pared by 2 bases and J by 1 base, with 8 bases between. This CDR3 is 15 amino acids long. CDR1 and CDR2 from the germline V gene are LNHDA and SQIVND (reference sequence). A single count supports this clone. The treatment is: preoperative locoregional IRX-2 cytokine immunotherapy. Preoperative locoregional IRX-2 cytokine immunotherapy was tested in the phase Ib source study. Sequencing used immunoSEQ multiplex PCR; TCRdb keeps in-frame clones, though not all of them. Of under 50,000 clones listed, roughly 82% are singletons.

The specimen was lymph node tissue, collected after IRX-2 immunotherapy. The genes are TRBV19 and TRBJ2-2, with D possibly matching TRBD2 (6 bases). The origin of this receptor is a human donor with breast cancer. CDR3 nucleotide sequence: TGTGCCAGTAGTATATCTAGCGAGAACACCGGGGAGCTGTTTTTT. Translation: CASSISSENTGELFF.